The 29 T cell receptor beta chains below all came from one sample that was sequenced in a study of blood T cell repertoires in COVID-19. Libraries were prepared by immunoSEQ multiplex PCR; TCRdb keeps only in-frame clonotypes and omits some of them. The data contain fewer than 110,000 clones, 84% of them singletons. The sequencing input was peripheral blood. The receptors were sampled from a human donor in a cohort sampled during active COVID-19.

This chain connects TRBV19 to TRBJ2-5; 14 bases map to TRBD2. The germline V gene has CDR1 LNHDA and CDR2 SQIVND (reference sequence). V gave up 8 bases and J gave up 5 bases; unmatched junction bases: 7. This CDR3 spans 15 amino acids. CDR3 nucleotides: TGTGCCAGTGGGACTAGCGGGAGTTCGATGGAGACCCAGTACTTC. Protein: CASGTSGSSMETQYF. Filled out from reference TRBV19 and TRBJ2-5, the complete variable domain reads DGGITQSPKYLFRKEGQNVTLSCEQNLNHDAMYWYRQDPGQGLRLIYYSQIVNDFQKGDIAEGYSVSREKKESFPLTVTSAQKNPTAFYLCASGTSGSSMETQYFGPGTRLLVL.

For the CDR3, the DNA is TGTGCCAGCAGTTTAGGAGGGGGCAGTACTGAAGCTTTCTTT. Translated: CASSLGGGSTEAFF. The chain joins TRBV28 to TRBJ1-1; 7 nucleotides align to TRBD1. Germline trimming cut 2 bases from V and 5 bases from J; bases unmatched to any gene: 5. This CDR3 spans 14 amino acids. CDR1 and CDR2 (germline): MDHEN, SYDVKM.

The chain combines TRBV28 with TRBJ2-3, with 11 bases lining up with TRBD1. Losses at the gene ends were 7 bases for V and 0 bases for J; bases not matched to a gene: 9. Germline CDR1 reads MDHEN; CDR2 reads SYDVKM. This CDR3 has 17 amino acids. The CDR3 reads CASTRTGGFPSTDTQYF. The CDR3 DNA sequence: TGTGCCAGCACACGGACAGGGGGCTTCCCTAGCACAGATACGCAGTATTTT.

This chain uses TRBV5-1 with TRBJ1-1; 10 bases line up with TRBD1. In germline, CDR1 is SGHRS, CDR2 YFSETQ. This CDR3 region has 15 residues. V dropped 5 bases and J dropped 0; count of bases not matched to a gene: 4. CDR3 nucleotide sequence: TGCGCCAGCAGGTCGGGGACAGGGGTGAACACTGAAGCTTTCTTT. The encoded protein is CASRSGTGVNTEAFF.

As to this clone: The same CDR3 arises from other DNA sequences in this sample as well. V is TRBV30 and J is TRBJ2-3; 7 nucleotides line up with TRBD2. Germline CDR1 GTSNPN, CDR2 SVGIG (reference sequence). The CDR3 runs 14 residues. The V and J ends lost 5 bases and 0 bases, in that order; junction bases with no gene match: 5. The chain's CDR3 is CAWSLGGSTDTQYF. CDR3 bases: TGTGCCTGGTCTCTGGGAGGGAGCACAGATACGCAGTATTTT.

This rearrangement joins TRBV21-1 to TRBJ1-2. TRBV21-1 is reported as a pseudogene. The length of the CDR3 is 15 residues. The chain's CDR3 is CASSKLRGGWYGYTF. CDR3 sequence (DNA): TGTGCCAGCAGCAAACTTCGGGGGGGTTGGTATGGCTACACCTTC.

Comment on this clone: A junction end diverges from the germline sequence, so it may reflect a read error. The V call is TRBV7-9, the J call TRBJ2-3; D may be TRBD2 (7 bases). Germline V lookup: CDR1 SEHNR, CDR2 FQNEAQ (reference sequence). CDR3 length: 14 amino acids. For the CDR3, the DNA is TGTGCCAGCAGCTACCGGGGGGCTGCAGACACGCAGTATTTT. Its protein is CASSYRGAADTQYF.

This chain connects TRBV18 to TRBJ2-5, with unresolved D. With 3 bases removed from V and 4 bases from J, the gap between germline ends came to 12 bases. CDR1 is KGHSH and CDR2 is LQKENI in the germline V gene. The CDR3 loop spans 14 amino acids. Written as DNA, the CDR3 is TGTGCCAGCTCACCTCGAGGAGTAGGAGAGACCCAGTACTTC. Residues: CASSPRGVGETQYF.

This clone occurred a few times. This chain connects TRBV18 to TRBJ1-1; D gene unclear. V was trimmed by 5 bases and J by 3 bases, leaving 4 bases between them. This CDR3 comprises 11 residues. Germline values: CDR1 KGHSH, CDR2 LQKENI. CDR3 sequence: CASSSDTEAFF. In DNA form, the CDR3 reads TGTGCCAGCTCATCAGACACTGAAGCTTTCTTT.

The chain has TRBV9 and TRBJ2-6, with D possibly TRBD2 on 7 matching bases. Trimming left V 2 bases short and J 2 bases short, with 11 bases between. Germline V gene sequence: CDR1 SGDLS, CDR2 YYNGEE. The CDR3 sequence is 16 residues long. The CDR3 spells CASSVRGAPGANVLTF. DNA for the CDR3: TGTGCCAGCAGCGTTCGGGGGGCGCCTGGGGCCAACGTCCTGACTTTC.

The chain has TRBV5-1 and TRBJ2-5, with 7 positions matching TRBD2. Germline CDR1 is SGHRS and CDR2 is YFSETQ. This CDR3 is built from 16 residues. The ends lost 4 bases at V and 4 bases at J; junction bases unmatched: 13. The CDR3 loop reads CASSNAGLPVGETQYF. The CDR3 nucleotides are TGCGCCAGCAGCAACGCGGGACTACCGGTAGGAGAGACCCAGTACTTC.

V gene TRBV7-8 combines with J gene TRBJ2-2; 11 bases are shared with TRBD1. Germline V gene sequence: CDR1 SGHVS, CDR2 FQNEAQ. The trim removed 5 bases at V and 4 bases at J, leaving 3 bases unmatched. The CDR3 consists of 15 residues. Written as DNA, the CDR3 is TGTGCCAGCAGCCGAGGGACAGGGGGCACCGGGGAGCTGTTTTTT. Encoded protein: CASSRGTGGTGELFF. The complete variable domain, with remaining parts taken from reference TRBV7-8 and TRBJ2-2, reads GAGVSQSPRYKVAKRGQDVALRCDPISGHVSLFWYQQALGQGPEFLTYFQNEAQLDKSGLPSDRFFAERPEGSVSTLKIQRTQQEDSAVYLCASSRGTGGTGELFFGEGSRLTVL.

The V call is TRBV28, the J call TRBJ2-7; 10 bases are a match to TRBD1. Trimming took 6 bases from V and 0 from J; bases not matched to a gene: 8. Germline assignment: CDR1 MDHEN and CDR2 SYDVKM. CDR3 length equals 16 residues. The CDR3 region has the DNA TGTGCCAGCAGCCCTTACGGGACAGGGGCCTCCTACGAGCAGTACTTC. Amino acids: CASSPYGTGASYEQYF.

The gene calls are TRBV2 and TRBJ1-5, with 10 bases matching TRBD1. Germline V gene data show CDR1 as SNHLY and CDR2 as FYNNEI. V was clipped by 6 bases and J by 0 bases; unmatched bases: 14. The CDR3 spans 19 residues. The CDR3 coding sequence is TGTGCCAGCAGAGGGGGCTGGGGGACAGGGGATTATAGCAATCAGCCCCAGCATTTT. It translates to CASRGGWGTGDYSNQPQHF. Using reference TRBV2 and TRBJ1-5 for the parts outside the CDR3, the full variable domain is EPEVTQTPSHQVTQMGQEVILRCVPISNHLYFYWYRQILGQKVEFLVSFYNNEISEKSEIFDDQFSVERPDGSNFTLKIRSTKLEDSAMYFCASRGGWGTGDYSNQPQHFGDGTRLSIL.

The V call is TRBV12-3 or TRBV12-4, the J call TRBJ1-5; no firm D call. The CDR3 contains 13 residues. The V end was cut by 0 bases, the J end by 5 bases, with 5 bases between. As DNA, the CDR3 is TGTGCCAGCAGTTTAGCGGCCGATCAGCCCCAGCATTTT. Translated, it gives CASSLAADQPQHF.

V and J are TRBV19 and TRBJ2-1; 7 nucleotides align to TRBD1. After removal of 3 bases from V and 8 bases from J, the junction contained 13 bases not matched to a gene. Germline V CDR1 and CDR2: LNHDA, SQIVND (reference sequence). The CDR3 is 16 residues long. The DNA of the CDR3 is TGTGCCAGTAGTATCCGTGGGACAGAAATTTACGATGAGCAGTTCTTC. Its protein is CASSIRGTEIYDEQFF.

The chain combines TRBV2 with TRBJ2-3, with 10 bases matching TRBD2. Germline V gene data show CDR1 as SNHLY and CDR2 as FYNNEI. Trimming removed 4 bases from V and 5 bases from J; junction bases left unmatched: 3. The CDR3 is 14 residues long. CDR3 sequence (DNA): TGTGCCAGCAGTGGTCTAGCGGGAGTAGATACGCAGTATTTT. Its translation is CASSGLAGVDTQYF.

The chain joins TRBV28 to TRBJ2-1, with 7 bases lining up with TRBD2. This CDR3 region has 14 residues. Germline assignment: CDR1 MDHEN and CDR2 SYDVKM. The junction had 12 bases not matched to a gene; V was cut back by 6 bases and J by 10 bases. CDR3 loop: CASRGLTGGPEQFF. DNA for the CDR3: TGTGCCAGCAGGGGACTAACCGGGGGTCCCGAGCAGTTCTTC.

V gene TRBV12-3 or TRBV12-4 combines with J gene TRBJ1-2; D gene ambiguous. Trimming took off 0 bases at V and 7 bases at J, with 9 bases between the two ends. This CDR3 contains 13 residues. The CDR3 region is CASSLAGEAGYTF. Here the CDR3 DNA reads TGTGCCAGCAGTTTAGCCGGTGAGGCTGGCTACACCTTC.

The rearrangement joins TRBV19 to TRBJ2-1; 7 nucleotides line up with TRBD1. V dropped 3 bases and J dropped 5; count of bases not matched to a gene: 10. Per the germline V gene, CDR1 is LNHDA and CDR2 is SQIVND (reference sequence). The CDR3 covers 16 residues. CDR3 bases: TGTGCCAGTAGTATCACTAGGGGACAGCTAAACAATGAGCAGTTCTTC. This encodes CASSITRGQLNNEQFF.

This clone was detected once. The chain has TRBV6-5 and TRBJ2-7; 11 nucleotides agree with TRBD1. V trimming: 6 bases; J trimming: 0 bases; junction bases outside the gene matches: 4. The CDR3 extends over 15 amino acids. Germline lookup yields CDR1 MNHEY and CDR2 SVGAGI. DNA for the CDR3: TGTGCCAGCAGCCATGGGACAGGGGGCTCCTACGAGCAGTACGTC. Protein product: CASSHGTGGSYEQYV.

The chain recombines TRBV7-2 with TRBJ1-4, with 11 bases fitting TRBD1. Unmatched junction bases numbered 10, after V lost 5 bases and J lost 8 bases. Germline lookup yields CDR1 SGHTA and CDR2 FQGNSA. This CDR3 is 16 amino acids long. CDR3 nucleotide sequence: TGTGCCAGCAGCGTCCGGACAGGGGGCCTGGAAGAAAAACTGTTTTTT. Translating it yields CASSVRTGGLEEKLFF.

J is TRBJ1-3 and V is TRBV6-6; 9 nucleotides align to TRBD1. The CDR3 loop spans 13 amino acids. Germline CDR1 reads MNHNY; CDR2 reads SVGAGI (reference sequence). Losses at the gene ends were 8 bases for V and 4 bases for J; bases not matched to a gene: 3. The CDR3 coding sequence is TGTGCCAGCGAGGACAGGGGAGGAAACACCATATATTTT. It yields the protein CASEDRGGNTIYF.

The V gene is TRBV30, the J gene TRBJ2-1, with TRBD2 matching 10 bases. CDR1 is GTSNPN and CDR2 is SVGIG in the germline V gene (reference sequence). Trimming cost V 4 bases and J 15 bases; bases outside gene matches: 9. This CDR3 has 12 residues. The CDR3 protein is CAWKASGRTRFF. In DNA, the CDR3 is TGTGCCTGGAAGGCTAGCGGGAGAACTAGGTTCTTC. The complete variable domain, with remaining parts taken from reference TRBV30 and TRBJ2-1, reads SQTIHQWPATLVQPVGSPLSLECTVEGTSNPNLYWYRQAAGRGLQLLFYSVGIGQISSEVPQNLSASRPQDRQFILSSKKLLLSDSGFYLCAWKASGRTRFFGPGTRLTVL.

There are a few counts of this clone. The chain has TRBV3-1 (or the pseudogene TRBV3-2) and TRBJ2-7, with 8 nucleotides matching TRBD2. The CDR3 covers 15 residues. Germline loops: CDR1 LGHDT, CDR2 YNNKEL (reference sequence). Unmatched junction bases numbered 10, after V lost 4 bases and J lost 5 bases. The chain's CDR3 is CASSPTGLGRDEQYF. In nucleotides, the CDR3 is TGTGCCAGCAGCCCTACGGGACTAGGGCGTGACGAGCAGTACTTC.

The V and J genes are TRBV6-2 or TRBV6-3 and TRBJ2-1; 9 nucleotides line up with TRBD2. CDR1 and CDR2 (germline): MNHEY, SVGEGT. The CDR3 has 17 amino acids. The V segment lost 5 bases and the J segment 3 bases; nucleotides outside the gene matches: 11. The CDR3 bases are TGTGCCAGCAGTGACTTAACTAGCGGGTCGCTCTACAATGAGCAGTTCTTC. It yields the protein CASSDLTSGSLYNEQFF.

This clone was recorded once. The chain recombines TRBV30 with TRBJ2-7, with 9 bases matching TRBD2. V was pared by 5 bases and J by 6 bases, with 5 bases of the junction left unmatched. Germline CDR1 is GTSNPN and CDR2 is SVGIG (reference sequence). This CDR3 is 12 amino acids long. The DNA for the CDR3 is TGTGCCTGGCGTGCGGGGGGGGGCGAGCAGTACTTC. It specifies CAWRAGGGEQYF.

This clone was seen once. V gene TRBV5-1 combines with J gene TRBJ2-2, with 10 bases lining up with TRBD2. Germline assignment: CDR1 SGHRS and CDR2 YFSETQ. The CDR3 is made up of 15 amino acids. V was pared by 2 bases and J by 5 bases, with 3 bases of the junction left unmatched. CDR3 protein: CASSFIAGGTGELFF. The CDR3 nucleotides are TGCGCCAGCAGCTTCATAGCGGGAGGTACCGGGGAGCTGTTTTTT.

The chain links TRBV7-2 to TRBJ1-2; perhaps TRBD1 as D (5 bases). The V and J ends lost 2 bases and 3 bases respectively, with 16 bases between them. This CDR3 has 16 amino acids. Germline-derived CDR1 and CDR2 are SGHTA and FQGNSA. CDR3 DNA sequence: TGTGCCAGCAGCTTATTTAACACGGGGGACGACTATGGCTACACCTTC. This translates into CASSLFNTGDDYGYTF.